This T cell receptor beta chain was documented in a study of identical twins. The study, taken as a whole, reports: Compared with models, monozygotic twins showed more out-of-frame TCR alpha sharing. Surplus twin overlap in beta out-of-frame sequences was less pronounced.

Of note for this clonotype: No antigen is known for it.

Using its own MiXCR run on the 5' RACE reads, TCRdb lists one record per CDR3 protein. The sample consists of roughly 720,000 distinct CDR3 sequences, roughly 20% of them appearing once. These same records also appear under a second study, on T cells expressing NK-cell markers. That publication notes: Sequencing covered eight donors, seven HCMV-seropositive and one seronegative.

The sequence was obtained from a woman between 18 and 29 years old in good health. Sequencing was performed on PBMCs.

CDR3 DNA: TGCGCCAGCAGCGGGGAGCGGGAGGGCCGTGGGCAGTTCTTC. Its translation is CASSGEREGRGQFF. The chain couples TRBV4-1 to TRBJ2-1; the match to TRBD2 covers 10 bases. The CDR3 length is 14 residues. Trimming took 5 bases from V and 12 from J; bases not matched to a gene: 10. CDR1 is MGHRA, CDR2 YSYEKL, per germline.